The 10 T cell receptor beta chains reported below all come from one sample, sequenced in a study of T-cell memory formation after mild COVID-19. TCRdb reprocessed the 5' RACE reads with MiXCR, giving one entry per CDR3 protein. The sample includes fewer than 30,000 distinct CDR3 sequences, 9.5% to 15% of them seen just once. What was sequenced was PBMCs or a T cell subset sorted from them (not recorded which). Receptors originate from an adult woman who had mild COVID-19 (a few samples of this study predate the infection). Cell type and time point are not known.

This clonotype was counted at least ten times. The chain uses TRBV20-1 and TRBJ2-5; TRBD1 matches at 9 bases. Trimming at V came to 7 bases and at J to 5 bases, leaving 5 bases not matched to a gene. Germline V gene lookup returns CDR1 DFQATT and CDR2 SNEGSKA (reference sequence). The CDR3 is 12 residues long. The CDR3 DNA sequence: TGCAGTGTCACAGGGGGCCGGGAGACCCAGTACTTC. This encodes CSVTGGRETQYF.

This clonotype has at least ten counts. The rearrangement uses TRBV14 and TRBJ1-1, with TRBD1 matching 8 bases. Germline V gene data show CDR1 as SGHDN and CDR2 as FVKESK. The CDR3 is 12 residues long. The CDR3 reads CATGVSFTEAFF. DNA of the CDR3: TGTGCGACAGGGGTGAGTTTCACTGAAGCTTTCTTT.

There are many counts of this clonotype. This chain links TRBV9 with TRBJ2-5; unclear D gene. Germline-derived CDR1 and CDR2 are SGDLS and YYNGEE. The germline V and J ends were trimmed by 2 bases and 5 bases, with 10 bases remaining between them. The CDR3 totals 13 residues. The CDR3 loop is CASSVRPDETQYF. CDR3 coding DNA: TGTGCCAGCAGCGTGCGGCCGGACGAGACCCAGTACTTC.

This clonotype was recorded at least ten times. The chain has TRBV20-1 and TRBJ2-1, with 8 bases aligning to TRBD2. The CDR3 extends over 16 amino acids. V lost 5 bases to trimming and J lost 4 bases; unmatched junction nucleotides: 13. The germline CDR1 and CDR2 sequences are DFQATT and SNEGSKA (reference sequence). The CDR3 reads CSAPVRRGGGYNEQFF. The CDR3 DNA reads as TGCAGTGCTCCGGTACGCCGAGGCGGGGGGTACAATGAGCAGTTCTTC.

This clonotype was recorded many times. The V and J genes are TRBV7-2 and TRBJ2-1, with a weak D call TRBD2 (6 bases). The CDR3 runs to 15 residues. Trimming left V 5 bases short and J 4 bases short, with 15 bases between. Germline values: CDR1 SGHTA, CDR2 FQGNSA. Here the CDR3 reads CASSPYQAGYNEQFF. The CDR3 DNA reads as TGTGCCAGCAGCCCATATCAGGCGGGATACAATGAGCAGTTCTTC.

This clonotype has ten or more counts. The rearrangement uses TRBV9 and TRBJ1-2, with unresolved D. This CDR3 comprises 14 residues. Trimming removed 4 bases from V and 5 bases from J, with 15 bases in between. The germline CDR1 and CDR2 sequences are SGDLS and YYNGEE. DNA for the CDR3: TGTGCCAGCAGCCCCTCTATTGGACGGTATGGCTACACCTTC. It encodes CASSPSIGRYGYTF.

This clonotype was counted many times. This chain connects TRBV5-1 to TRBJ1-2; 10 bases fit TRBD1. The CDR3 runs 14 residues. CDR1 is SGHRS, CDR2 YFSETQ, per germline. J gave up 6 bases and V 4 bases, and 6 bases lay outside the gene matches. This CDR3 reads CASSPSGQGNGYTF. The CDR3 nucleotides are TGCGCCAGCAGCCCCTCGGGACAGGGGAATGGCTACACCTTC. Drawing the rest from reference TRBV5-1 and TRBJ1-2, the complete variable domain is KAGVTQTPRYLIKTRGQQVTLSCSPISGHRSVSWYQQTPGQGLQFLFEYFSETQRNKGNFPGRFSGRQFSNSRSEMNVSTLELGDSALYLCASSPSGQGNGYTFGSGTRLTVV.

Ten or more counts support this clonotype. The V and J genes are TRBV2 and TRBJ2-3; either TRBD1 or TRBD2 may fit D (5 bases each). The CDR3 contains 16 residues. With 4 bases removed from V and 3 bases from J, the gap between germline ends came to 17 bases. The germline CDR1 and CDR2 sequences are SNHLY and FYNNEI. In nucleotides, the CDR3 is TGTGCCAGCAGTGCAAGACAGTCTGAGGGTACAGATACGCAGTATTTT. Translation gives CASSARQSEGTDTQYF.

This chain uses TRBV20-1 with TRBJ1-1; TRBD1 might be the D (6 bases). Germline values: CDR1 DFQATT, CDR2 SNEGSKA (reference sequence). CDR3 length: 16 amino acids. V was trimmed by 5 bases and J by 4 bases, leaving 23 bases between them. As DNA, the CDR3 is TGCAGTGCTGGCGGGGGGGCCCGGGGGCGGATCACTGAAGCTTTCTTT. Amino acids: CSAGGGARGRITEAFF.

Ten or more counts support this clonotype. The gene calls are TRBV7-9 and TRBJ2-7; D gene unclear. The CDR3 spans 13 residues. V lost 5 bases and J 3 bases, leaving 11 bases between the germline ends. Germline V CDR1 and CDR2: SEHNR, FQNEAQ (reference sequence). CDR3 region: CASSPSHFYEQYF. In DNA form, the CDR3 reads TGTGCCAGCAGCCCATCTCACTTCTACGAGCAGTACTTC.